A selection of T cell receptor beta chains follows, all from one sample in a study of cytomegalovirus exposure and HLA in healthy donors. Profiled with immunoSEQ multiplex PCR; TCRdb holds only in-frame clones, not every one. The sample records over 150,000 clones, under 90% being singletons. Sequencing used PBMCs. These receptors were collected from a man between 18 and 29 years old in good health and CMV-seronegative. Each CDR3 is given with its conserved first and last residue. D genes are given only for firm matches. The size of a clone is reported for some rows only, either as once, few or many, or as a class for expanded clones.

NA	TRBV9	TRBJ2-5	NA	CASSVKGEVLKETQYF	TGTGCCAGCAGCGTAAAGGGGGAAGTCCTAAAAGAGACCCAGTACTTC
NA	TRBV6-5	TRBJ2-1	once	CASSYSKPHNEQFF	TGTGCCAGCAGTTACTCGAAGCCCCACAATGAGCAGTTCTTC
NA	TRBV19	TRBJ1-4	NA	CASTLGGGGREKLFF	TGTGCCAGTACTCTAGGGGGGGGAGGAAGAGAAAAACTGTTTTTT
TRBD2	TRBV19	TRBJ2-1	once	CASSVATGAGSNEQFF	TGTGCCAGTAGTGTAGCAACGGGAGCGGGAAGCAATGAGCAGTTCTTC
TRBD2	TRBV7-3	TRBJ2-1	NA	CASSLRGGDYNEQFF	TGTGCCAGCAGCTTACGGGGGGGGGATTACAATGAGCAGTTCTTC
TRBD1	TRBV7-9	TRBJ1-5	NA	CASSSQGFNQPQHF	TGTGCCAGCAGCTCACAGGGGTTCAATCAGCCCCAGCATTTT
NA	TRBV29-1	TRBJ2-2	NA	CSARGGPDTGELFF	TGCAGCGCCCGAGGAGGGCCGGACACCGGGGAGCTGTTTTTT
NA	TRBV7-2	TRBJ1-1	NA	CASSFRVEAFF	TGTGCCAGCAGCTTCAGGGTTGAAGCTTTCTTT
NA	TRBV7-9	TRBJ2-1	NA	CASSSVGGLGRHNEQFF	TGTGCCAGCAGCTCCGTCGGGGGACTGGGACGTCACAATGAGCAGTTCTTC
NA	TRBV7-6	TRBJ2-1	NA	CASSLLSSSYNEQFF	TGTGCCAGCAGCTTGTTGTCCAGCTCCTACAATGAGCAGTTCTTC
TRBD1	TRBV10-3	TRBJ2-5	NA	CATGQGAAETQYF	TGTGCCACGGGACAGGGGGCGGCGGAGACCCAGTACTTC
NA	TRBV4-1	TRBJ1-5	NA	CASSQANGDQPQHF	TGCGCCAGCAGCCAAGCGAATGGAGATCAGCCCCAGCATTTT
NA	TRBV30	TRBJ2-6	once	CAWSLGGANVLTF	TGTGCCTGGAGCCTCGGTGGGGCCAACGTCCTGACTTTC
TRBD1	TRBV6-6	TRBJ2-7	NA	CASSYSSTQGNEQYF	TGTGCCAGCAGTTACTCTTCGACACAGGGGAACGAGCAGTACTTC
TRBD1	TRBV6-5	TRBJ1-2	NA	CASSYALTGDGYTF	TGTGCCAGCAGTTACGCCCTTACAGGGGATGGCTACACCTTC
NA	TRBV7-9	TRBJ2-5	NA	CASSRPEVETQYF	TGTGCCAGCAGCCGACCCGAGGTTGAGACCCAGTACTTC
TRBD2	TRBV7-2	TRBJ2-7	NA	CASSLSGGAYEQYF	TGTGCCAGCAGCTTATCGGGAGGGGCGTACGAGCAGTACTTC